A single sample is the source of the 14 T cell receptor beta chains below, sequenced in a study of PD-L1 blockade in urothelial cancer. Measured with immunoSEQ multiplex PCR; TCRdb has only the in-frame clones, and not every one. The sample contains 57,000 or so clones, about four fifths of which appear only once. Sequencing used PBMCs, obtained around atezolizumab (anti-PD-L1) treatment. All receptors come from a man between 70 and 80 years old with urothelial cancer.

This clone was seen just once. The genes are TRBV6-5 and TRBJ1-1; possible D gene TRBD1, 6 bases. The germline CDR1 and CDR2 sequences are MNHEY and SVGAGI. V dropped 2 bases and J dropped 3 bases, with 13 bases sitting between them. CDR3 length: 15 amino acids. The CDR3 reads CASSYVGQMDTEAFF. The CDR3 region has the DNA TGTGCCAGCAGTTACGTAGGACAGATGGACACTGAAGCTTTCTTT.

The J gene is TRBJ2-5, the V gene TRBV7-9; D remains unclear. The CDR3 is made up of 14 amino acids. CDR1 is SEHNR, CDR2 FQNEAQ, per germline (reference sequence). V gave up 1 base and J gave up 5 bases, with 11 bases separating them. The CDR3 coding sequence is TGTGCCAGCAGCTTAGAGGTCAACGGGGAGACCCAGTACTTC. Protein sequence: CASSLEVNGETQYF.

This chain links TRBV2 with TRBJ2-7; 7 bases align to TRBD2. With V trimmed by 7 bases and J by 6 bases, 6 bases remained unmatched. The CDR3 runs to 12 residues. Germline assignment: CDR1 SNHLY and CDR2 FYNNEI. The CDR3 region has the DNA TGTGCCAGCATTCGGGCGGGAGCCGAGCAGTACTTC. Translated, it gives CASIRAGAEQYF.

This clone was seen only a few times. The rearrangement joins TRBV6-5 to TRBJ1-5, with 7 bases identical to TRBD1. This CDR3 has 13 residues. Germline CDR1 and CDR2: MNHEY and SVGAGI. Germline trimming cut 4 bases from V and 5 bases from J; bases unmatched to any gene: 2. Here the CDR3 reads CASSSDRDQPQHF. The CDR3 DNA reads as TGTGCCAGCAGTTCCGACAGGGATCAGCCCCAGCATTTT.

The chain combines TRBV2 with TRBJ1-2, with D tentatively TRBD1 (6 bases). The CDR3 loop spans 17 amino acids. Trimming shortened V by 0 bases and J by 5 bases, and 19 bases separated the two germline ends. Per germline, CDR1 SNHLY and CDR2 FYNNEI. The DNA of the CDR3 is TGTGCCAGCAGTGAAGCGCCCTGGACAGTCCCTCTGTATGGCTACACCTTC. It codes for CASSEAPWTVPLYGYTF.

The rearrangement uses TRBV5-5 and TRBJ1-1; no reliable D call. CDR1 SGHKS and CDR2 YYEKEE come from the germline V gene (reference sequence). The CDR3 totals 16 residues. Trimming took off 4 bases at V and 1 base at J, with 17 bases between the two ends. CDR3 DNA: TGTGCCAGCAGCCTGTTGGCTCGACGGGGGAACACTGAAGCTTTCTTT. Translated, it gives CASSLLARRGNTEAFF.

A few counts support this clone. The chain is built from TRBV29-1 and TRBJ2-7; 12 positions agree with TRBD1. Germline values: CDR1 SQVTM, CDR2 ANQGSEA. This CDR3 has 15 amino acids. J lost 5 bases, V lost 6 bases, and 11 bases had no gene match. The CDR3 loop is CSVGGRGTGGNEQYF. Here the CDR3 DNA reads TGCAGCGTGGGGGGGAGGGGGACAGGGGGCAACGAGCAGTACTTC.

The chain combines TRBV27 with TRBJ2-2; TRBD2 aligns across 8 bases. CDR3 length equals 17 residues. Germline CDR1 is MNHEY and CDR2 is SMNVEV (reference sequence). With 8 bases clipped from V and 3 bases from J, the junction kept 14 bases outside the gene matches. CDR3 region: CASRRKRERWDTGELFF. CDR3 in DNA: TGTGCCAGCCGCCGAAAGCGGGAGAGGTGGGACACCGGGGAGCTGTTTTTT.

This chain connects TRBV5-8 to TRBJ2-7, with TRBD1 as a possible D gene (5 bases). Trimming removed 1 base from V and 5 bases from J, with 13 bases in between. CDR1 is SGHTS and CDR2 is YDEGEE in the germline V gene. The length of the CDR3 is 14 residues. CDR3 loop: CASSLIAGSDEQYF. In nucleotides, the CDR3 is TGTGCCAGCAGCTTGATCGCAGGGTCAGACGAGCAGTACTTC.

The chain uses TRBV27 and TRBJ2-1; no reliable D call. The V gene lost 6 bases and the J gene lost 9 bases, with 9 bases spanning the gap. CDR1 MNHEY and CDR2 SMNVEV come from the germline V gene (reference sequence). The CDR3 spans 11 residues. The CDR3 reads CASRNFGEQFF. CDR3 sequence (DNA): TGTGCCAGCAGGAATTTCGGTGAGCAGTTCTTC.

The genes are TRBV28 and TRBJ2-1; D gene unclear. V was trimmed by 6 bases and J by 3 bases, leaving 6 bases between them. CDR1 MDHEN and CDR2 SYDVKM come from the germline V gene. The CDR3 is made up of 12 amino acids. Here the CDR3 reads CASRGSYNEQFF. DNA for the CDR3: TGTGCCAGCAGGGGCAGCTACAATGAGCAGTTCTTC.

The gene calls are TRBV5-1 and TRBJ1-5; 7 nucleotides agree with TRBD1. The germline V gene encodes CDR1 SGHRS and CDR2 YFSETQ. The CDR3 runs 15 residues. Trimming took 0 bases from V and 6 from J; bases not matched to a gene: 6. The DNA of the CDR3 is TGCGCCAGCAGCTTGGCGGGGGCAGGGGGTCAGCCCCAGCATTTT. Translation: CASSLAGAGGQPQHF.

The chain couples TRBV7-8 to TRBJ2-7; tentative D call: TRBD1 (6 bases). The ends were cut back, 4 bases at V and 4 bases at J, with 14 bases in the middle. The CDR3 totals 14 residues. The germline gives CDR1 SGHVS, CDR2 FQNEAQ. The CDR3 protein is CASSSYRVRYEQYF. CDR3 coding DNA: TGTGCCAGCAGCTCATACAGGGTTCGTTACGAGCAGTACTTC. The full variable domain, its missing parts supplied by reference TRBV7-8 and TRBJ2-7, is GAGVSQSPRYKVAKRGQDVALRCDPISGHVSLFWYQQALGQGPEFLTYFQNEAQLDKSGLPSDRFFAERPEGSVSTLKIQRTQQEDSAVYLCASSSYRVRYEQYFGPGTRLTVT.

V is TRBV5-5 and J is TRBJ1-4, with D uncertain. This CDR3 is 11 amino acids long. Per germline, CDR1 SGHKS and CDR2 YYEKEE (reference sequence). Trimming pared 4 bases from V and 5 bases from J, leaving 3 bases between. The CDR3 coding sequence is TGTGCCAGCAGCCTGAATGAAAAACTGTTTTTT. Translating gives CASSLNEKLFF.